The 7 T cell receptor beta chains below were found in one sample sequenced in a study of CD8+ T cells in alopecia areata. Extraction and reverse transcription of RNA yielded cDNA as the sequencing template. Data came from immunoSEQ multiplex PCR; TCRdb stores just in-frame clones and leaves some out. The sample lists around 210,000 clones; under 70% were seen once. Treatment denoted: oral pan-JAK inhibitor, 5-10 mg twice daily. The source material was CD4+ T cells sorted from blood, sampled at week 4, from a patient treated with tofacitinib. These TCRs come from a human donor with alopecia areata.

The J gene is TRBJ2-5, the V gene TRBV7-2; D ambiguous. The CDR3 extends over 14 amino acids. Trimming removed 5 bases at V and 4 bases at J, with 14 bases between. Germline assignment: CDR1 SGHTA and CDR2 FQGNSA. Written as DNA, the CDR3 is TGTGCCAGCAGCCCTTTAACATGGGGAGAGACCCAGTACTTC. Its translation is CASSPLTWGETQYF.

The chain links TRBV5-4 to TRBJ2-7, with 8 bases matching TRBD2. The CDR3 spans 18 residues. The ends lost 0 bases at V and 3 bases at J; junction bases unmatched: 14. Germline V gene lookup returns CDR1 SGHNT and CDR2 YYREEE (reference sequence). The CDR3 spells CASSLGTRGGQRGYEQYF. The DNA of the CDR3 is TGTGCCAGCAGCTTGGGTACTCGGGGGGGGCAGCGAGGCTACGAGCAGTACTTC.

The V and J genes are TRBV5-1 and TRBJ1-3; D may be TRBD1 (6 bases). V was shortened by 4 bases and J by 0 bases, with 11 bases between the two germline ends. CDR3 length equals 15 residues. From germline, CDR1 is SGHRS and CDR2 YFSETQ. The CDR3, as DNA: TGCGCCAGCAGCCGAATGACAGGCTCTGGAAACACCATATATTTT. Its protein is CASSRMTGSGNTIYF.

This chain uses TRBV7-3 with TRBJ2-1, with 8 nucleotides matching TRBD2. V lost 5 bases to trimming and J lost 6 bases; unmatched junction nucleotides: 9. The CDR3 extends over 15 amino acids. Per germline, CDR1 SGHTA and CDR2 FQGTGA. The CDR3: CASSPSGLVSNEQFF. CDR3 bases: TGTGCCAGCAGCCCATCGGGACTAGTCTCCAATGAGCAGTTCTTC.

The J gene is TRBJ1-2, the V gene TRBV29-1; the D is unclear. Germline CDR1 reads SQVTM; CDR2 reads ANQGSEA. V was cut by 5 bases and J by 6 bases, with 7 bases left in between. CDR3 size: 10 residues. The CDR3 here is CSVTEDGYTF. The DNA for the CDR3 is TGCAGCGTTACAGAGGATGGCTACACCTTC.

This clone was found a few times. The chain links TRBV9 to TRBJ1-2; D is possibly TRBD1 (5 bases). This CDR3 has 16 amino acids. CDR1 is SGDLS and CDR2 is YYNGEE in the germline V gene. V was cut by 2 bases and J by 8 bases, with 22 bases left in between. This chain's CDR3 is CASSVESGRDERGYTF. The DNA for the CDR3 is TGTGCCAGCAGCGTGGAATCTGGAAGGGACGAGCGCGGCTACACCTTC.

On this clone itself: This CDR3 is missing its conserved last phenylalanine or tryptophan, likely due to a read error. It is unclear where the CDR3 begins or ends on the DNA, so no DNA is shown, and the CDR3 is as TCRdb lists it. The V and J genes are TRBV1 and TRBJ1-5; the table names TRBD1, a call not compared with the DNA. TRBV1 is a pseudogene. The CDR3 has 11 residues if both end residues are counted. CDR3: CTSSQEKCGRD.